The 5 T cell receptor beta chains in this list originate from one sample, sequenced in a study of cytomegalovirus exposure and HLA in healthy donors. PCR was performed using 60 Vbeta and 13 Jbeta primers. TCRdb's copy holds only in-frame clones and misses some; the assay was immunoSEQ multiplex PCR. The data show approximately 150,000 clones, about 80% seen once. Sequenced input: PBMCs. These receptors all stem from a man between 35 and 55 years old in good health and CMV-seronegative.

J is TRBJ2-5 and V is TRBV5-1, with TRBD2 identical over 13 bases. The DNA end is a closer match to TRBJ2-7, so the J assignment may be wrong. CDR1 SGHRS and CDR2 YFSETQ come from the germline V gene. The CDR3 length is 16 residues. The chain's CDR3 is CASSWGLAGTGDEQYF. Written as DNA, the CDR3 is TGCGCCAGCAGCTGGGGACTAGCGGGGACAGGAGACGAGCAGTACTTC.

This clone turned up a few times. V and J are TRBV7-6 and TRBJ1-1; TRBD1 agrees at 8 bases. The CDR3 covers 13 residues. Per germline, CDR1 SGHVS and CDR2 FNYEAQ. Trimming cost V 5 bases and J 3 bases; bases outside gene matches: 2. CDR3 sequence reads: CASSPQGDTEAFF. DNA for the CDR3: TGTGCCAGCAGCCCACAGGGGGACACTGAAGCTTTCTTT.

This sequence joins TRBV5-4 and TRBJ1-6; maybe TRBD1 (5 bases). The germline V gene has CDR1 SGHNT and CDR2 YYREEE (reference sequence). The CDR3 has 13 residues. Deletions cut 0 bases from V and 14 bases from J, with 12 bases between. DNA of the CDR3: TGTGCCAGCAGCTTGGAACAGGTGAAAACCCTCCACTTT. Its protein product is CASSLEQVKTLHF.

This clone was recorded once. The V call is TRBV6-5, the J call TRBJ2-3, with TRBD2 matching over 8 bases. Losses at the gene ends were 2 bases for V and 0 bases for J; bases not matched to a gene: 4. The CDR3 extends over 16 amino acids. Germline CDR1 and CDR2: MNHEY and SVGAGI. DNA of the CDR3: TGTGCCAGCAGTTACGCGGCTAGCGGGAGCACAGATACGCAGTATTTT. Its translation is CASSYAASGSTDTQYF.

The J gene is TRBJ2-5, the V gene TRBV12-5; tentative D call: TRBD2 (5 bases). The DNA end is a closer match to TRBJ2-7, so the J assignment may be wrong. Germline V gene data show CDR1 as LGHNT and CDR2 as FRNRAP. This CDR3 contains 15 residues. CDR3 residues: CASGLDEGEGDEQYF. The CDR3 nucleotides read TGTGCTAGTGGTTTGGATGAGGGTGAAGGCGACGAGCAGTACTTC.